This passage covers 26 T cell receptor beta chains from one sample sequenced in a study of persistence of HIV-infected CD4 T cells. The antigens of these receptors remain unknown. Sequencing used immunoSEQ version 4 in survey mode. The protocol was immunoSEQ multiplex PCR, while the TCRdb copy is restricted to in-frame clones and leaves out a portion. The profile shows about 36,000 clones, more than 70% of them singletons. Cells were stimulated with overlapping HIV-1 Gag 15-mer peptides. CD40L/CD69 double-negative CD45RO-high memory CD4+ T cells were collected. Sequenced here: cultured CD4+ T cells from PBMCs, sampled from a patient who received antiretroviral therapy. These receptors all stem from an adult with HIV. The donor label of this sample is uncertain.

This chain uses TRBV6-5 with TRBJ2-3; 7 positions agree with TRBD2. Germline-derived CDR1 and CDR2 are MNHEY and SVGAGI. The J segment lost 2 bases and the V segment lost 8 bases, leaving 4 bases of the junction unmatched. This CDR3 region has 13 residues. CDR3 loop: CASGDYPTDTQYF. The CDR3 nucleotides are TGTGCCAGCGGGGACTACCCCACAGATACGCAGTATTTT.

V usage is TRBV9 and J usage is TRBJ2-7, with 7 bases fitting TRBD2. The CDR3 runs 15 residues. J lost 0 bases, V lost 0 bases, and 3 bases had no gene match. Germline V gives CDR1 SGDLS, CDR2 YYNGEE. This CDR3 reads CASSVGSGASYEQYF. In DNA, the CDR3 is TGTGCCAGCAGCGTAGGGAGCGGGGCCTCCTACGAGCAGTACTTC.

The chain carries TRBV5-1 and TRBJ1-4; D perhaps matches TRBD1 (5 bases). This CDR3 contains 14 residues. From germline, CDR1 is SGHRS and CDR2 YFSETQ. V was clipped by 4 bases and J by 5 bases, with 12 bases between them. In nucleotides, the CDR3 is TGCGCCAGCAGCCGAGACAGCGGGAATGAAAAACTGTTTTTT. Residues: CASSRDSGNEKLFF.

This chain joins TRBV9 and TRBJ2-1; a possible D gene is TRBD1 (6 bases). With 6 bases removed from V and 6 bases from J, the gap between germline ends came to 10 bases. Per the germline V gene, CDR1 is SGDLS and CDR2 is YYNGEE. The CDR3 runs 12 residues. The CDR3 sequence: CASTGQINEQFF. As DNA, the CDR3 is TGTGCCAGCACCGGACAGATCAATGAGCAGTTCTTC.

This chain joins TRBV25-1 and TRBJ1-5; the D is unclear. The V gene lost 4 bases and the J gene lost 6 bases, with 10 bases spanning the gap. Looked up from germline, CDR1 is MGHDK and CDR2 is SYGVNS. This CDR3 comprises 13 residues. The CDR3 DNA is TGTGCCAGCAGTGGCACTGGGGTTCAGCCCCAGCATTTT. This codes for CASSGTGVQPQHF.

J is TRBJ2-1 and V is TRBV18; TRBD1 might be the D (6 bases). Trimming cost V 4 bases and J 1 base, with 14 bases left between them. Germline CDR1 is KGHSH and CDR2 is LQKENI. The CDR3 contains 16 residues. The CDR3 DNA follows: TGTGCCAGCTCACTAAACTGGCAGGGGTCCTACAATGAGCAGTTCTTC. Translation gives CASSLNWQGSYNEQFF.

This clone is a singleton in its sample. The rearrangement uses TRBV25-1 and TRBJ2-7; 7 bases agree with TRBD1. Germline V gives CDR1 MGHDK, CDR2 SYGVNS. V was clipped by 7 bases and J by 0 bases; unmatched bases: 3. The CDR3 is 13 amino acids. The CDR3 sequence is CASTRDSSYEQYF. CDR3 nucleotides: TGTGCCAGCACCAGGGACAGCTCCTACGAGCAGTACTTC.

V gene TRBV28 combines with J gene TRBJ2-1, with D hard to call. Germline CDR1 is MDHEN and CDR2 is SYDVKM. Deletions cut 5 bases from V and 1 base from J, with 15 bases between. The CDR3 consists of 16 residues. CDR3 nucleotide sequence: TGTGCCAGCAGTCCCCTTGGTAGCTTGTCCTACAATGAGCAGTTCTTC. Translating it yields CASSPLGSLSYNEQFF.

The chain links TRBV4-1 to TRBJ2-7; 9 bases are a match to TRBD1. V dropped 4 bases and J dropped 1; count of bases not matched to a gene: 5. This CDR3 comprises 15 residues. Germline values: CDR1 MGHRA, CDR2 YSYEKL. In DNA, the CDR3 is TGCGCCAGCAGCCGCGCGGGACAGGGTTCCTACGAGCAGTACTTC. It encodes CASSRAGQGSYEQYF.

This CDR3 reads CASSFGQGTVTQYF. The DNA for the CDR3 is TGTGCCAGTAGCTTCGGACAGGGTACAGTGACCCAGTACTTC. The rearrangement links TRBV19 to TRBJ2-5, with 8 bases lining up with TRBD1. Germline V lookup: CDR1 LNHDA, CDR2 SQIVND (reference sequence). The CDR3 has 14 amino acids. Trimming took 6 bases from V and 7 from J; bases not matched to a gene: 10.

This clone was seen a handful of times. This chain uses TRBV7-9 with TRBJ2-1, with a tentative D call TRBD2 (6 bases). V lost 5 bases and J lost 6, with 11 bases in between. The CDR3 extends over 13 amino acids. Germline V gives CDR1 SEHNR, CDR2 FQNEAQ (reference sequence). The CDR3 DNA reads as TGTGCCAGCAGCCGGGGGAATCTCAATGAGCAGTTCTTC. Amino acid sequence: CASSRGNLNEQFF.

The chain recombines TRBV6-6 with TRBJ1-1; the D gene is possibly TRBD1 (6 bases). V gave up 6 bases and J gave up 0 bases, with 11 bases separating them. This CDR3 comprises 14 residues. Germline CDR1 and CDR2: MNHNY and SVGAGI (reference sequence). In DNA, the CDR3 is TGTGCCAGCAGATTGGACAGCTTGAACACTGAAGCTTTCTTT. Protein: CASRLDSLNTEAFF.

The chain combines TRBV28 with TRBJ1-1; D uncertain. This CDR3 spans 12 amino acids. Germline lookup yields CDR1 MDHEN and CDR2 SYDVKM. Trimming took 10 bases from V and 2 from J, leaving 11 bases between them. DNA of the CDR3: TGTGCCAATTCAAACAGTAACACTGAAGCTTTCTTT. This translates into CANSNSNTEAFF.

The rearrangement uses TRBV4-2 and TRBJ1-2, with D hard to call. V gave up 0 bases and J gave up 7 bases, with 18 bases separating them. Germline V gene data show CDR1 as LGHNA and CDR2 as YNFKEQ. CDR3 length: 16 amino acids. CDR3 protein: CASSQDPGSRVGGYTF. The CDR3 DNA sequence: TGTGCCAGCAGCCAAGACCCGGGGTCGCGGGTTGGTGGCTACACCTTC.

The V call is TRBV5-1, the J call TRBJ1-5, with 9 bases identical to TRBD1. This CDR3 is 18 amino acids long. The germline gives CDR1 SGHRS, CDR2 YFSETQ. J lost 0 bases, V lost 1 base, and 8 bases had no gene match. The CDR3 DNA reads TGCGCCAGCAGCTTGTTTCCCCCGGGACAGGGTAGCAATCAGCCCCAGCATTTT. It yields the protein CASSLFPPGQGSNQPQHF. Complete variable domain (other parts from reference TRBV5-1 and TRBJ1-5): KAGVTQTPRYLIKTRGQQVTLSCSPISGHRSVSWYQQTPGQGLQFLFEYFSETQRNKGNFPGRFSGRQFSNSRSEMNVSTLELGDSALYLCASSLFPPGQGSNQPQHFGDGTRLSIL.

This rearrangement joins TRBV4-1 to TRBJ1-5, with no clear D. Germline values: CDR1 MGHRA, CDR2 YSYEKL. Trimming left V 1 base short and J 2 bases short, with 15 bases between. This CDR3 spans 17 amino acids. Here the CDR3 DNA reads TGCGCCAGCAGCCAAGGTTCTTCAGGCCTGGGCAATCAGCCCCAGCATTTT. It is translated as CASSQGSSGLGNQPQHF.

V gene TRBV2 combines with J gene TRBJ2-1; D remains ambiguous. V was clipped by 3 bases and J by 7 bases, with 10 bases between them. The CDR3 extends over 13 amino acids. Germline CDR1 reads SNHLY; CDR2 reads FYNNEI. CDR3 DNA: TGTGCCAGCAGTGATTGGCTCCGGAATGAGCAGTTCTTC. It yields the protein CASSDWLRNEQFF.

V usage is TRBV3-1 (or the pseudogene TRBV3-2) and J usage is TRBJ2-1; TRBD2 matches at 8 bases. CDR3 length: 12 amino acids. Germline CDR1 is LGHDT and CDR2 is YNNKEL (reference sequence). J lost 8 bases, V lost 6 bases, and 3 bases had no gene match. This chain's CDR3 is CASSLAGYEQFF. CDR3 bases: TGTGCCAGCAGTCTAGCGGGCTATGAGCAGTTCTTC.

This rearrangement joins TRBV27 to TRBJ1-5; the D is unclear. This CDR3 has 16 amino acids. The ends were cut back, 2 bases at V and 9 bases at J, with 20 bases in the middle. Germline CDR1 reads MNHEY; CDR2 reads SMNVEV (reference sequence). CDR3 nucleotide sequence: TGTGCCAGCAGTTTAAAGGGCCTGGGTAGTATACGGCCCCAGCATTTT. Translation: CASSLKGLGSIRPQHF.

This chain joins TRBV25-1 and TRBJ2-1; 8 bases line up with TRBD1. V was clipped by 4 bases and J by 7 bases; unmatched bases: 9. CDR1 and CDR2 (germline): MGHDK, SYGVNS. The length of the CDR3 is 15 residues. This chain's CDR3 is CASSAVRGPGNEQFF. In nucleotides, the CDR3 is TGTGCCAGCAGTGCGGTCAGGGGGCCGGGAAATGAGCAGTTCTTC.

The V gene is TRBV12-3 or TRBV12-4, the J gene TRBJ2-7, with D perhaps given as TRBD1 or TRBD2 (5 bases each). The V end was cut by 2 bases, the J end by 6 bases, with 11 bases between. This CDR3 is built from 13 residues. The CDR3 nucleotides are TGTGCCAGCAGTTTAACTAGTACAGGCGAGCAGTACTTC. It encodes CASSLTSTGEQYF.

This chain's CDR3 is CASSQGGNTEAFF. The CDR3 nucleotides read TGTGCCAGCAGCCAAGGGGGGAACACTGAAGCTTTCTTT. This chain connects TRBV3-1 (or the pseudogene TRBV3-2) to TRBJ1-1; unclear D gene. Trimming took 1 base from V and 1 from J, leaving 4 bases between them. Germline V gene sequence: CDR1 LGHDT, CDR2 YNNKEL (reference sequence). The CDR3 covers 13 residues.

This clone has just one count. CDR3 sequence reads: CATSRGTSGEGELFF. CDR3 coding DNA: TGTGCCACCAGCAGAGGGACTAGCGGGGAGGGGGAGCTGTTTTTT. The gene calls are TRBV15 and TRBJ2-2; TRBD2 matches at 12 bases. The V gene's germline CDR1 is LNHNV and CDR2 YYDKDF (reference sequence). The CDR3 has 15 residues. J gave up 8 bases and V 1 base, and 2 bases lay outside the gene matches.

The genes are TRBV7-9 and TRBJ2-1; 9 bases line up with TRBD1. CDR1 and CDR2 from the germline V gene are SEHNR and FQNEAQ (reference sequence). CDR3 length: 17 residues. V shed 5 bases and J 9 bases; nucleotides not matched to a gene: 17. The CDR3 bases are TGTGCCAGCAGCCAGGAATCCGGGACAGGGTTTTTCGGTGAGCAGTTCTTC. Residues: CASSQESGTGFFGEQFF.

This chain joins TRBV10-1 and TRBJ2-2, with 8 bases aligning to TRBD2. Germline V gives CDR1 WNHNN, CDR2 SYGVQD (reference sequence). V was pared by 6 bases and J by 0 bases, with 9 bases of the junction left unmatched. There are 17 residues in the CDR3. The CDR3 region has the DNA TGCGCCAGCAGCCCATCCCGGGGGGGGTCGAACACCGGGGAGCTGTTTTTT. Amino acids: CASSPSRGGSNTGELFF.

The chain combines TRBV6-5 with TRBJ2-7; the D call may be TRBD1 or TRBD2 (5 bases each). The CDR3 spans 13 residues. Germline V lookup: CDR1 MNHEY, CDR2 SVGAGI. Deletions cut 6 bases from V and 2 bases from J, with 11 bases between. Here the CDR3 reads CASRRTGPYEQYF. In DNA form, the CDR3 reads TGTGCCAGCAGACGGACGGGGCCCTACGAGCAGTACTTC.